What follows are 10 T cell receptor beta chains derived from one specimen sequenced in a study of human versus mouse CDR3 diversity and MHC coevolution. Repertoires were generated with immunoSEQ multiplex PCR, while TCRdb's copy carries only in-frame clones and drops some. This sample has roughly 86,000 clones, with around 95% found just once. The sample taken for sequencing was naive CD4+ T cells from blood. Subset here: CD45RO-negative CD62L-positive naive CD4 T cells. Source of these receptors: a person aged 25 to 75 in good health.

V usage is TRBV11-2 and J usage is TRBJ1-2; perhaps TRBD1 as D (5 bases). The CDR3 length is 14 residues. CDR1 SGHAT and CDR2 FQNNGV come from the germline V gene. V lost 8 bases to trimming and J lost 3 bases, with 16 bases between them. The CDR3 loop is CASAEERGHYGYTF. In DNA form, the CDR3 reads TGTGCCAGCGCCGAGGAAAGGGGCCACTATGGCTACACCTTC. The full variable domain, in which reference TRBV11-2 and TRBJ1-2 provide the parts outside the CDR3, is EAGVAQSPRYKIIEKRQSVAFWCNPISGHATLYWYQQILGQGPKLLIQFQNNGVVDDSQLPKDRFSAERLKGVDSTLKIQPAKLEDSAVYLCASAEERGHYGYTFGSGTRLTVV.

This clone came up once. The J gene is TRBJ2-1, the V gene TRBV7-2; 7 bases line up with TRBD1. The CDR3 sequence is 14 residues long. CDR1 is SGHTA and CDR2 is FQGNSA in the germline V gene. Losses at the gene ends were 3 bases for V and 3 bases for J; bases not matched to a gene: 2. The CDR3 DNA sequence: TGTGCCAGCAGCTTCCGGGACAGCTACAATGAGCAGTTCTTC. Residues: CASSFRDSYNEQFF. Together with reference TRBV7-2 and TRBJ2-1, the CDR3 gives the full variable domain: GAGVSQSPSNKVTEKGKDVELRCDPISGHTALYWYRQSLGQGLEFLIYFQGNSAPDKSGLPSDRFSAERTGGSVSTLTIQRTQQEDSAVYLCASSFRDSYNEQFFGPGTRLTVL.

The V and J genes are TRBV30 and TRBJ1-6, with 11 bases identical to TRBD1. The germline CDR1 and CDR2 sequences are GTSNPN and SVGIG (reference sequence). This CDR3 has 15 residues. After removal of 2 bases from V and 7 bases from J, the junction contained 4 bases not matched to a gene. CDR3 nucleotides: TGTGCCTGGAGTTCCGGACAGGGGGCCAATTCACCCCTCCACTTT. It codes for CAWSSGQGANSPLHF.

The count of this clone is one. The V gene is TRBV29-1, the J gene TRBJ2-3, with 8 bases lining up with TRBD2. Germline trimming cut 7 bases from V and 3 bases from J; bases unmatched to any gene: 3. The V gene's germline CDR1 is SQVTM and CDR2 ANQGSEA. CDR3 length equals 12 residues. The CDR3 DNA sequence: TGCAGCGGGAGCGGGAGAACAGATACGCAGTATTTT. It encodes CSGSGRTDTQYF.

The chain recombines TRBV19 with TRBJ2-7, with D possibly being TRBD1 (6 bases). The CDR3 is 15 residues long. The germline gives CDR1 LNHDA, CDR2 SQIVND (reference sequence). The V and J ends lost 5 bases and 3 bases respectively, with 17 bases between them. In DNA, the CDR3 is TGTGCCAGTAGTCTCAGGTGGGACAAAGGCTACGAGCAGTACTTC. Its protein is CASSLRWDKGYEQYF.

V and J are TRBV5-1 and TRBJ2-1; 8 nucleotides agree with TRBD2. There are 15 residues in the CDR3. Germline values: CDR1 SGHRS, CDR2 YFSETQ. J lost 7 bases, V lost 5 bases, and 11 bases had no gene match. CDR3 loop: CASRRSGGDENEQFF. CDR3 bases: TGCGCCAGCAGGCGGAGCGGGGGAGACGAGAATGAGCAGTTCTTC.

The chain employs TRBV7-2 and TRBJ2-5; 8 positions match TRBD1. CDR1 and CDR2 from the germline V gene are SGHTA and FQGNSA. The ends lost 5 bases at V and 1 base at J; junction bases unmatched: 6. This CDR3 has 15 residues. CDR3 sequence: CASSLDRGGQETQYF. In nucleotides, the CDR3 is TGTGCCAGCAGCCTCGACAGGGGAGGCCAAGAGACCCAGTACTTC.

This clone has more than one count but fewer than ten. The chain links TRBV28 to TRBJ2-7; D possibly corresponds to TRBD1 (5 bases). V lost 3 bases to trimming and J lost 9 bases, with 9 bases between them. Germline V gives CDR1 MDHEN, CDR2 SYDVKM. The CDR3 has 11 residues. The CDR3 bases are TGTGCCAGCAGTTTGGGGCGGTCGCAGTACTTC. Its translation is CASSLGRSQYF.

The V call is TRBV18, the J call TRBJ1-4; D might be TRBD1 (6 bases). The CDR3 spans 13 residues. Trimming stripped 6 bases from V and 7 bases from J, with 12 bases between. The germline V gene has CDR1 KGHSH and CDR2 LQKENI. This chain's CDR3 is CASSGTSGEKLFF. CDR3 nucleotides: TGTGCCAGCTCCGGGACATCAGGTGAAAAACTGTTTTTT. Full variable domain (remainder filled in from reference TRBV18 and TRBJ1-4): NAGVMQNPRHLVRRRGQEARLRCSPMKGHSHVYWYRQLPEEGLKFMVYLQKENIIDESGMPKERFSAEFPKEGPSILRIQQVVRGDSAAYFCASSGTSGEKLFFGSGTQLSVL.

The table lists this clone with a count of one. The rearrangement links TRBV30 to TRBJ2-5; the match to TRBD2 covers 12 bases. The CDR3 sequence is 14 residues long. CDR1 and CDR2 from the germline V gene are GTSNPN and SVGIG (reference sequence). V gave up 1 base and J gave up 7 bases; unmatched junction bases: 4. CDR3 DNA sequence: TGTGCCTGGAGTGCTAGCGGGGGGGCAGGGACCCAGTACTTC. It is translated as CAWSASGGAGTQYF. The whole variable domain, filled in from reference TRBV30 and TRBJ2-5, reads SQTIHQWPATLVQPVGSPLSLECTVEGTSNPNLYWYRQAAGRGLQLLFYSVGIGQISSEVPQNLSASRPQDRQFILSSKKLLLSDSGFYLCAWSASGGAGTQYFGPGTRLLVL.